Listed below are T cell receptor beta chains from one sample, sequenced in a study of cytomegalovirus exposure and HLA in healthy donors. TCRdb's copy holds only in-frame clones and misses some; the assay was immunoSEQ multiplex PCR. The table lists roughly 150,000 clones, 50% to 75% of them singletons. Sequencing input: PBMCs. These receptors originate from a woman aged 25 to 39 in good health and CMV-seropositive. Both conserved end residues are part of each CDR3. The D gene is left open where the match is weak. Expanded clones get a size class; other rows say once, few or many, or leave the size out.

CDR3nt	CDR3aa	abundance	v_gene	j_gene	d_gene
TGTGCCAGCAGTACATCACTAGCGGGAGCCTCCTACGAGCAGTACTTC	CASSTSLAGASYEQYF	.	TRBV2	TRBJ2-7	TRBD2
TGTGCCATCAGTGAAGCGGGTAGCCCCTACGAGCAGTACTTC	CAISEAGSPYEQYF	.	TRBV10-3	TRBJ2-7	.
TGTGCCAGCAGGGGAGGGAACGTGGGTGAGCAGTTCTTC	CASRGGNVGEQFF	once	TRBV2	TRBJ2-1	TRBD2
TGTGCCAGCAGCCAACAGGCAGATAATCAGCCCCAGCATTTT	CASSQQADNQPQHF	.	TRBV7-2	TRBJ1-5	.
TGTGCCAGCAGCTTAAGGGGGGCCGGGACTAGAATCACCTACGAGCAGTACTTC	CASSLRGAGTRITYEQYF	.	TRBV7-2	TRBJ2-7	TRBD2
TGTGCCAGCAGCCTCAGGGACAGCGATGGCTACACCTTC	CASSLRDSDGYTF	.	TRBV7-9	TRBJ1-2	TRBD1
TGTGCCATCAGCCAGGGGGATAATTCACCCCTCCACTTT	CAISQGDNSPLHF	.	TRBV10-3	TRBJ1-6	TRBD1
TGTGCCAGTAGTATTGGAACGGGTGCATCGGATACGCAGTATTTT	CASSIGTGASDTQYF	once	TRBV19	TRBJ2-3	.
TGTGCCAGCAGCCTGGGCACAGGGGCCGTAGGGTATGAAAAACTGTTTTTT	CASSLGTGAVGYEKLFF	.	TRBV5-4	TRBJ1-4	TRBD1
TGTGCCAGTAGTCCACCGACAGGGAAGGAGGGTGAAAAACTGTTTTTT	CASSPPTGKEGEKLFF	few	TRBV19	TRBJ1-4	TRBD1
TGTGCCAGCAGCGTAGGCGGGGGGTTCACAGATACGCAGTATTTT	CASSVGGGFTDTQYF	.	TRBV9	TRBJ2-3	TRBD2
TGTGCCAGCAGCTTGGGACAGCGGGTAGATGGCTACACCTTC	CASSLGQRVDGYTF	once	TRBV7-9	TRBJ1-2	TRBD1
TGTGCCAGCAGTTTTCAGGCGTATGGCTACACCTTC	CASSFQAYGYTF	.	TRBV28	TRBJ1-2	.
TGTGCCAGTAGTCAGACAGGGCAGGATGAAAAACTGTTTTTT	CASSQTGQDEKLFF	.	TRBV19	TRBJ1-4	TRBD1
TGTGCCACCAGCGGACTAGCGGTCGCGGGAGGCGGGGCCATTCAGTACTTC	CATSGLAVAGGGAIQYF	.	TRBV15	TRBJ2-4	TRBD2
TGTGCCAGCAAGGTGCAAGGGGGCATCTACGAGCAGTACTTC	CASKVQGGIYEQYF	.	TRBV6-1	TRBJ2-7	TRBD1
TGTGCCAGCAGTCCAGTGAATTGGCCATACACAGATACGCAGTATTTT	CASSPVNWPYTDTQYF	.	TRBV27	TRBJ2-3	.
TGCGCCAGCAGCTTGTCCCTAGGGGTTTCGCAAACTGAAGCTTTCTTT	CASSLSLGVSQTEAFF	once	TRBV5-1	TRBJ1-1	.
TGTGCCAGCAGCGTAGGCGCCTCGGGGGTTAGGTTT	CASSVGASGVRF	.	TRBV9	TRBJ1-1	.
TGTGCCAGCAGTGAAGGAGGATACTACGAGCAGTACTTC	CASSEGGYYEQYF	.	TRBV2	TRBJ2-7	.
TGCGCCAGCAGCTTGAGACAGGGGGGTGTAGGCTACACCTTC	CASSLRQGGVGYTF	.	TRBV5-1	TRBJ1-2	TRBD1
TGCGCCAGCAGCTTGTTCGGGTACAACACTGAAGCTTTCTTT	CASSLFGYNTEAFF	few	TRBV5-1	TRBJ1-1	.
TGTGCCAGCAGTGAAAGGGCAGGGGGGGAGACCCAGTACTTC	CASSERAGGETQYF	few	TRBV6-1	TRBJ2-5	.
TGCGCCAGCAGAACCGGGACAGGGGTTTGGAATGACTATGGCTACACCTTC	CASRTGTGVWNDYGYTF	.	TRBV5-1	TRBJ1-2	TRBD1
TGTGCCAGCTCACGAGCGCCGGGACAGGGGAAGGATGGCTACACCTTC	CASSRAPGQGKDGYTF	.	TRBV18	TRBJ1-2	TRBD1
TGCGCCAGCAGTGGTCTAGCGCAAGAGACCCAGTACTTC	CASSGLAQETQYF	.	TRBV10-1	TRBJ2-5	.
TGTGCCTGGAGTGTCGGGTTGAACACTGAAGCTTTCTTT	CAWSVGLNTEAFF	.	TRBV30	TRBJ1-1	.
TGTGCCAGCAGTTACGGGGGGGCAGGGGAGACCCAGTACTTC	CASSYGGAGETQYF	.	TRBV6-6	TRBJ2-5	.
TGTGCCAGCAGCTTTGGGCCTGGGAACACTGAAGCTTTCTTT	CASSFGPGNTEAFF	.	TRBV5-6	TRBJ1-1	.
TGCGCCAGCGTAGCGGGGGGCACAGATACGCAGTATTTT	CASVAGGTDTQYF	.	TRBV10-2	TRBJ2-3	TRBD2
TGTGCCAGCAGCTCCCGGACTAGCGGGGCCCACAATGAGCAGTTCTTC	CASSSRTSGAHNEQFF	few	TRBV7-9	TRBJ2-1	TRBD2
TGTGCCTGGAGTTCGGGACTAGCGATGAATGAGCAGTTCTTC	CAWSSGLAMNEQFF	few	TRBV30	TRBJ2-1	TRBD2
TGTGCCAGCAGGACTCTTAGCGGGAGGGAGCAGTACTTC	CASRTLSGREQYF	.	TRBV2	TRBJ2-7	TRBD2
TGTGCCAGCAGCCTGGACGGAGGGATCGGAAAACTGTTTTTT	CASSLDGGIGKLFF	.	TRBV11-2	TRBJ1-4	.
TGTGCCAGCAGCTTAGGAGGGACAGGGGCCTACGAGCAGTACTTC	CASSLGGTGAYEQYF	once	TRBV11-2	TRBJ2-7	TRBD1
TGTGCCAGCAGCTTAAGTCGTGAGAAGTACTTC	CASSLSREKYF	.	TRBV13	TRBJ2-7	.
TGTGCCAGCAGTTTATGGTGGCAGGGTAATCAGCCCCAGCATTTT	CASSLWWQGNQPQHF	once	TRBV27	TRBJ1-5	.
TGTGCCAGCAGTGACTCAGGACACCCGATCGCTCAGCCCCAGCATTTT	CASSDSGHPIAQPQHF	.	TRBV6-4	TRBJ1-5	.
TGTGCCAGTAGTTTGGCGGGGACAGGGAAAATCGAGCAGTACTTC	CASSLAGTGKIEQYF	once	TRBV19	TRBJ2-7	TRBD1
TGCGCCAGCAGCTTTAGCGGGGGGTACACCGGGGAGCTGTTTTTT	CASSFSGGYTGELFF	.	TRBV5-1	TRBJ2-2	TRBD2
TGCGCCAGCAGCCCGGTAGCGGGAGAGGAGCAGTACTTC	CASSPVAGEEQYF	few	TRBV5-1	TRBJ2-7	TRBD2
TGCAGCGTTGAAATTAGCGGGGGGGACCTTCCTGAGACCCAGTACTTC	CSVEISGGDLPETQYF	.	TRBV29-1	TRBJ2-5	TRBD2
TGTGCCAGCAGCCCCTCGGGGTCTCAGCCCCAGCATTTT	CASSPSGSQPQHF	.	TRBV6-5	TRBJ1-5	.
TGTGCCAGCAGAACCCCCCTAGTCTACGAGCAGTACTTC	CASRTPLVYEQYF	.	TRBV2	TRBJ2-7	.
TGTGCCAGCAGTGAAAGTAGAGTCGAGCAGTACTTC	CASSESRVEQYF	.	TRBV6-1	TRBJ2-7	.
TGCGCCAGCAGCTTGGCCAGGGGGGCGGGCACTGAAGCTTTCTTT	CASSLARGAGTEAFF	.	TRBV5-1	TRBJ1-1	TRBD1
TGTGCCTGGAGAGGGGATGGAGCCGGGGAGCTGTTTTTT	CAWRGDGAGELFF	.	TRBV30	TRBJ2-2	.
TGTGCCAGGAATGACCGAACCAGGAATGAAAAACTGTTTTTT	CARNDRTRNEKLFF	.	TRBV25-1	TRBJ1-4	.
TGTGCCAGCAGCTGGAGACTTCGGCCAACTGAAGCTTTCTTT	CASSWRLRPTEAFF	.	TRBV11-2	TRBJ1-1	.
TGTGCCCGGAGGATTCCTACGCAGTATTTT	CARRIPTQYF	once	TRBV28	TRBJ2-3	.